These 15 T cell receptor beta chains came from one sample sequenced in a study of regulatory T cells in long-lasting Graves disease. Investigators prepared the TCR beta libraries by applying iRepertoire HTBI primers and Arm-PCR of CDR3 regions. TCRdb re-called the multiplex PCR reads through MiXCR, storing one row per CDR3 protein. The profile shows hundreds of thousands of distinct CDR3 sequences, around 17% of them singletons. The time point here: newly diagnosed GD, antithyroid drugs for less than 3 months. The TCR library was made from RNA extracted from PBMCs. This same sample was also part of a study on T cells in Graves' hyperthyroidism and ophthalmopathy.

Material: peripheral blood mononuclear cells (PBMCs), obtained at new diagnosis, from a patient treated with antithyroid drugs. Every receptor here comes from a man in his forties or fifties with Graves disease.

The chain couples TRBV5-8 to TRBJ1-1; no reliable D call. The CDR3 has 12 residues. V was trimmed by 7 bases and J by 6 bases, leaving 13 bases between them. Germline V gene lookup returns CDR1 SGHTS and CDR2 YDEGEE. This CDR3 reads CASGLRMAEAFF. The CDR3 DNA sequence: TGTGCCAGCGGATTAAGGATGGCTGAAGCTTTCTTT. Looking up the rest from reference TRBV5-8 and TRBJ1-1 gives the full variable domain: EAGVTQSPTHLIKTRGQQATLRCSPISGHTSVYWYQQALGLGLQFLLWYDEGEERNRGNFPPRFSGRQFPNYSSELNVNALELEDSALYLCASGLRMAEAFFGQGTRLTVV.

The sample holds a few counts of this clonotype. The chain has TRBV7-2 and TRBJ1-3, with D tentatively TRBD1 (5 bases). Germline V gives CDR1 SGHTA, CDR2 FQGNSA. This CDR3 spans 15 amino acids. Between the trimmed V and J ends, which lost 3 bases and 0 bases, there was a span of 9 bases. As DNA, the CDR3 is TGTGCCAGCAGCTTTAGGGGCGACTCTGGAAACACCATATATTTT. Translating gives CASSFRGDSGNTIYF.

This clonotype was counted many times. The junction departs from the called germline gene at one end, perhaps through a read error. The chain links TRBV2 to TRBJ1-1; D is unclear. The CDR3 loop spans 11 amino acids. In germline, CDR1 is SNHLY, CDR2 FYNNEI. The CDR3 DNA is TGTGCCAGCAGGTACGCGCCTTCGACGGGGTTT. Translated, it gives CASRYAPSTGF.

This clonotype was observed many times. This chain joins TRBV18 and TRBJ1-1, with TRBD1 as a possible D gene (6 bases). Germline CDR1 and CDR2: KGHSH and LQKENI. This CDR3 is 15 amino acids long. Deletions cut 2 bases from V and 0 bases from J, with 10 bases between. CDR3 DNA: TGTGCCAGCTCACCAGTGTGGACAGTGAACACTGAAGCTTTCTTT. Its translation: CASSPVWTVNTEAFF.

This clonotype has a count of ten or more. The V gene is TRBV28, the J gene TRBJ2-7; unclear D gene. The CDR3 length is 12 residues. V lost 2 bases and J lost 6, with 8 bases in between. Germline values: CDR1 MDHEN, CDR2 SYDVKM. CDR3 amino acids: CASSLRPPEQYF. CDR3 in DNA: TGTGCCAGCAGTTTAAGACCCCCCGAGCAGTACTTC. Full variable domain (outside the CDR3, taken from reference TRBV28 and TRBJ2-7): DVKVTQSSRYLVKRTGEKVFLECVQDMDHENMFWYRQDPGLGLRLIYFSYDVKMKEKGDIPEGYSVSREKKERFSLILESASTNQTSMYLCASSLRPPEQYFGPGTRLTVT.

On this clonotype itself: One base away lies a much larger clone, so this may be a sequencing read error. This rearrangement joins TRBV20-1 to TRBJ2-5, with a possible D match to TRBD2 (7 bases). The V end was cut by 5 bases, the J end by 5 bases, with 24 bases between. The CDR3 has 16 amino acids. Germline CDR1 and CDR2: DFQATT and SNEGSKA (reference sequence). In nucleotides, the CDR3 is TGCAGTGCTCCAGCGGGGCCGGGGGGCCCAGAGGAGACCCAGTACTTC. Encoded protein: CSAPAGPGGPEETQYF.

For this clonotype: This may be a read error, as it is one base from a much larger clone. CDR3 sequence reads: CAGSRLETYEQYF. DNA of the CDR3: TGCGCCGGCAGCCGACTAGAGACCTACGAGCAGTACTTC. The V and J genes are TRBV4-1 and TRBJ2-7; D possibly corresponds to TRBD2 (6 bases). From germline, CDR1 is MGHRA and CDR2 YSYEKL. The CDR3 is made up of 13 amino acids.

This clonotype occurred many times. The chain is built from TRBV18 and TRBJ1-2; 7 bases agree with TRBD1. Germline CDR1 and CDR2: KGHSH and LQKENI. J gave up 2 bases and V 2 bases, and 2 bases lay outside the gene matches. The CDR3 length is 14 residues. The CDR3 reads CASSPDRANYGYTF. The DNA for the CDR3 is TGTGCCAGCTCACCAGACAGGGCGAACTATGGCTACACCTTC. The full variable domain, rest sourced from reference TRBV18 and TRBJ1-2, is NAGVMQNPRHLVRRRGQEARLRCSPMKGHSHVYWYRQLPEEGLKFMVYLQKENIIDESGMPKERFSAEFPKEGPSILRIQQVVRGDSAAYFCASSPDRANYGYTFGSGTRLTVV.

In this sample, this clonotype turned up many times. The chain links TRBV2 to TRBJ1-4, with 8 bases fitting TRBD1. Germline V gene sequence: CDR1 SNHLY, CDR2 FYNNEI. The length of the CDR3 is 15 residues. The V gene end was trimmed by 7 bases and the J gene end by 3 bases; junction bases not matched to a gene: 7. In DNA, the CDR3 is TGTGCCAGCAACAGCCAGGGGGCGGCTAATGAAAAACTGTTTTTT. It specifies CASNSQGAANEKLFF.

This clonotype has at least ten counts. The CDR3 region is CANLQGVTGYTF. The CDR3 bases are TGTGCCAACCTACAGGGGGTTACTGGCTACACCTTC. The chain combines TRBV2 with TRBJ1-2; 8 bases map to TRBD1. The germline CDR1 and CDR2 sequences are SNHLY and FYNNEI. The trim removed 10 bases at V and 7 bases at J, leaving 8 bases unmatched. The CDR3 extends over 12 amino acids.

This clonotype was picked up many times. The CDR3 here is CASSPPAGADTQYF. CDR3 coding DNA: TGCGCCAGCAGCCCCCCGGCAGGGGCAGATACGCAGTATTTT. The rearrangement links TRBV5-1 to TRBJ2-3; tentative D call: TRBD1 (6 bases). Germline CDR1 is SGHRS and CDR2 is YFSETQ. V lost 4 bases and J lost 4, with 13 bases in between. The length of the CDR3 is 14 residues.

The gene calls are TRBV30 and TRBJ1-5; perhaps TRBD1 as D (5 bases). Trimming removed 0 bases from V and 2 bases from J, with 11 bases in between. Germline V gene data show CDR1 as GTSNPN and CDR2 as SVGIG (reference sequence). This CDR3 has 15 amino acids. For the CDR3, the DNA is TGTGCCTGGAGTGTTGGGGGAATAGGCAATCAGCCCCAGCATTTT. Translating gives CAWSVGGIGNQPQHF.

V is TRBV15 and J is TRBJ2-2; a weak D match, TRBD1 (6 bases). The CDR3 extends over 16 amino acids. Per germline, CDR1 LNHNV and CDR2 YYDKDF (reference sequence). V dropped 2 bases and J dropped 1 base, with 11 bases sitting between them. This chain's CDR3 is CATSRPGHMNTGELFF. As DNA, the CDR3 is TGTGCCACCAGCAGACCGGGACATATGAACACCGGGGAGCTGTTTTTT.

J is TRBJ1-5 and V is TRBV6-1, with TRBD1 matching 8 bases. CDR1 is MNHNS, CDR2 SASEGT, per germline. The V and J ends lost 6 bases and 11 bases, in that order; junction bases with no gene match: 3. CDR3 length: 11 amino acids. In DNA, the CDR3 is TGTGCCAGCAGCAAGACAGGGGCCCAGCATTTT. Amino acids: CASSKTGAQHF.

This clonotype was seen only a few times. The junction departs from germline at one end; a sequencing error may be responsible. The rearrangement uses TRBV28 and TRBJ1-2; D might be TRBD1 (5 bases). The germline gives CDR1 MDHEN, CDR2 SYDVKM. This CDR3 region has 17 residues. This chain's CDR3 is CVSSSPRGVMGRGGYTF. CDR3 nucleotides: TGTGTCAGCAGTTCACCTCGCGGCGTTATGGGGCGGGGGGGCTACACCTTC.